This T cell receptor (beta chain) was obtained from a study of blood T cell repertoires in COVID-19. The overall study: From the United States, Italy and Spain came samples of acute and convalescent COVID-19. The cDNA or gDNA used as material had been derived from T cells, B-cell-depleted T cells, or PBMCs.

Enrolled through a virtual design, the participants were between about 18 and 100 years of age and came from under 25 US areas. Germline assignment: CDR1 SQVTM and CDR2 ANQGSEA. J lost 0 bases, V lost 3 bases, and 4 bases had no gene match. This CDR3 comprises 14 residues. Original analysis: Reference gene primer amplification yielded estimated nucleated cell counts. The protocol was immunoSEQ multiplex PCR, while the TCRdb copy is restricted to in-frame clones and leaves out a portion. V, J and clone size derive from that table, while D and trimming were established from the DNA sequence. The table includes approximately 330,000 clones, about 86% detected once.

This chain uses TRBV29-1 with TRBJ1-1; 7 bases line up with TRBD1. This sequence was found in a woman in her thirties or forties with acute COVID-19. Sequencing was carried out using PBMCs or T cells enriched from blood (not recorded which). CDR3 protein: CSVEGQYMNTEAFF. The CDR3 region has the DNA TGCAGCGTTGAGGGACAGTACATGAACACTGAAGCTTTCTTT. Supplemented by reference TRBV29-1 and TRBJ1-1, the full variable domain reads SAVISQKPSRDICQRGTSLTIQCQVDSQVTMMFWYRQQPGQSLTLIATANQGSEATYESGFVIDKFPISRPNLTFSTLTVSNMSPEDSSIYLCSVEGQYMNTEAFFGQGTRLTVV.